These T cell receptor beta chains were read from a single sample in a study of OX40 agonist ivuxolimab in advanced cancers. The repertoire was sequenced with immunoSEQ multiplex PCR; TCRdb's copy has only in-frame clones and lacks some. This sample carries around 40,000 clones, about 89% of them seen once, and the ten largest clones take 0.5% to 0.6%. Sample: CD4+ or CD8+ T cells sorted from blood, taken in a trial of the OX40 agonist ivuxolimab. Receptor source: an adult with an advanced solid tumor such as melanoma, head and neck, liver or kidney cancer. The CDR3 runs from the conserved cysteine through the conserved F or W. A D gene is named only where the DNA matches it firmly. Only part of the rows carry a size: once, few, many, or a class if the clone is expanded.

j_call,v_call,d_call,clone_size,cdr3_aa,cdr3_nt
TRBJ1-6,TRBV7-6,-,-,CASSPRTDLPLHF,TGTGCCAGCAGCCCCAGGACAGACTTACCCCTCCACTTT
TRBJ2-7,TRBV18,-,-,CASSLGKGDEQYF,TGTGCCAGCTCCCTAGGGAAGGGAGACGAGCAGTACTTC
TRBJ1-6,TRBV13,-,few,CASSRERGDSPLHF,TGTGCCAGCAGCCGGGAAAGAGGGGATTCACCCCTCCACTTT
TRBJ1-1,TRBV9,-,-,CASSVDQVGTEAFF,TGTGCCAGCAGCGTAGATCAGGTCGGCACTGAAGCTTTCTTT
TRBJ1-1,TRBV29-1,-,-,CSVLGIIGGTEAFF,TGCAGCGTCTTGGGGATAATCGGCGGCACTGAAGCTTTCTTT
TRBJ2-2,TRBV19,-,-,CASMRGVGVTGELFF,TGTGCCAGTATGCGGGGCGTGGGAGTCACCGGGGAGCTGTTTTTT
TRBJ1-5,TRBV7-9,-,-,CATSEGPVSPQHF,TGTGCCACCTCAGAAGGGCCAGTGTCGCCCCAGCATTTT
TRBJ1-2,TRBV18,-,-,CASSQGPDYGYTF,TGTGCCAGCTCACAGGGGCCGGACTATGGCTACACCTTC
TRBJ1-5,TRBV4-1,-,once,CASSPGRACSRVQPQHF,TGCGCCAGCAGCCCCGGAAGGGCATGTAGTCGGGTTCAGCCCCAGCATTTT
TRBJ1-5,TRBV2,-,once,CASSEKSGTSNQPQHF,TGTGCCAGCAGTGAAAAATCAGGGACCAGCAATCAGCCCCAGCATTTT
TRBJ1-2,TRBV5-1,-,-,CASSFWGAEDYGYTF,TGCGCCAGCAGCTTTTGGGGGGCGGAGGACTATGGCTACACCTTC
TRBJ1-1,TRBV9,-,-,CASSVGLLGGAEAFF,TGTGCCAGCAGCGTAGGCCTGCTAGGGGGGGCTGAAGCTTTCTTT
TRBJ2-1,TRBV5-1,TRBD2,-,CASSLAGGEDEQFF,TGCGCCAGCAGCTTGGCGGGGGGAGAAGATGAGCAGTTCTTC
TRBJ1-2,TRBV2,-,-,CASSESGYGYTF,TGTGCCAGCAGTGAGTCAGGGTATGGCTACACCTTC
TRBJ2-1,TRBV18,TRBD2,-,CASSMTSGVPNNEQFF,TGTGCCAGCTCAATGACTAGCGGGGTTCCCAACAATGAGCAGTTCTTC
TRBJ1-5,TRBV2,-,-,CASSDQGAHSNQPQHF,TGTGCCAGCAGTGACCAGGGCGCACATAGCAATCAGCCCCAGCATTTT
TRBJ2-1,TRBV6-1,TRBD1,-,CASSERDRVNEQFF,TGTGCCAGCAGTGAAAGGGACAGGGTCAATGAGCAGTTCTTC
TRBJ2-5,TRBV7-2,-,-,CASSYYGRRGLKTQYF,TGTGCCAGCAGCTACTACGGTCGGCGGGGGCTCAAGACCCAGTACTTC
TRBJ2-1,TRBV6-5,TRBD1,-,CASSIAGTGGNEQFF,TGTGCCAGCAGTATCGCCGGGACAGGGGGCAATGAGCAGTTCTTC
TRBJ1-2,TRBV27,-,-,CASSLEGPSLYGYTF,TGTGCCAGCAGTTTAGAGGGACCGAGCCTCTATGGCTACACCTTC
TRBJ1-6,TRBV7-9,-,-,CASSFGGPPGNNSPLHF,TGTGCCAGCAGCTTCGGCGGACCCCCGGGTAATAATTCACCCCTCCACTTT
TRBJ2-7,TRBV18,-,-,CASSPGQASDEQYF,TGTGCCAGCTCACCGGGGCAGGCCTCGGACGAGCAGTACTTC
TRBJ2-3,TRBV7-9,-,-,CASSPASGGTDTQYF,TGTGCCAGCAGCCCTGCTAGTGGGGGCACAGATACGCAGTATTTT
TRBJ2-1,TRBV6-5,-,-,CASSDSSYNEQFF,TGTGCCAGCTCGGACTCCTCCTACAATGAGCAGTTCTTC
TRBJ1-1,TRBV28,TRBD1,-,CASSLVSGGGPGTEAFF,TGTGCCAGCAGTTTGGTCTCCGGAGGGGGCCCGGGAACTGAAGCTTTCTTT
TRBJ1-4,TRBV5-1,-,-,CASSLNEKLFF,TGCGCCAGCAGCCTAAACGAAAAACTGTTTTTT
TRBJ2-5,TRBV29-1,-,-,CSGAGGETQYF,TGCAGCGGGGCCGGAGGGGAGACCCAGTACTTC
TRBJ2-2,TRBV15,TRBD1,-,CATSRNNVGTGTPLGELFF,TGTGCCACCAGCAGAAATAACGTAGGGACAGGGACCCCCCTCGGGGAGCTGTTTTTT
TRBJ1-4,TRBV7-3,-,-,CASSLLANEKLFF,TGTGCCAGCAGCCTTTTGGCAAATGAAAAACTGTTTTTT
TRBJ2-2,TRBV6-1,TRBD1,-,CARVTGGRTGELFF,TGTGCCAGAGTGACAGGGGGCCGCACCGGGGAGCTGTTTTTT
TRBJ1-4,TRBV29-1,-,-,CSGLKTRDTGEKLFF,TGCAGCGGATTAAAAACCCGGGACACTGGTGAAAAACTGTTTTTT
TRBJ1-2,TRBV5-1,-,-,CASSLGPGVNYGYTF,TGCGCCAGCAGCTTGGGACCCGGGGTCAACTATGGCTACACCTTC
TRBJ1-1,TRBV7-2,-,-,CASSPDRQQRTFF,TGTGCCAGCAGCCCCGACCGACAGCAGCGGACTTTCTTT
TRBJ1-4,TRBV2,TRBD1,-,CASSEGTGGEKLFF,TGTGCCAGCAGTGAGGGGACAGGGGGTGAAAAACTGTTTTTT
TRBJ1-1,TRBV5-1,-,-,CASSITGGRTEAFF,TGCGCCAGCAGCATCACAGGAGGGAGGACTGAAGCTTTCTTT
TRBJ2-1,TRBV20-1,-,-,CSANEQFF,TGCAGTGCCAATGAGCAGTTCTTC
TRBJ1-5,TRBV21-1,-,-,CASSTKMSGTEDPKNQPQHF,TGTGCCAGCAGCACAAAGATGAGCGGGACAGAAGATCCTAAAAATCAGCCCCAGCATTTT
TRBJ1-2,TRBV5-1,-,-,CASSLAPGEAGYTF,TGCGCCAGCAGCTTGGCCCCCGGGGAGGCTGGCTACACCTTC
TRBJ2-3,TRBV7-3,-,-,CASSLGGPGTDTQYF,TGTGCCAGCAGCTTGGGGGGTCCGGGCACAGATACGCAGTATTTT
TRBJ1-4,TRBV9,-,-,CASSPRGDNEKLFF,TGTGCCAGCAGCCCTCGGGGGGACAATGAAAAACTGTTTTTT
TRBJ2-7,TRBV6-5,TRBD1,-,CASSYSGTGGWEQYF,TGTGCCAGCAGTTACTCGGGGACAGGGGGCTGGGAGCAGTACTTC
TRBJ2-7,TRBV5-1,-,few,CASKGDTGSYEQYF,TGCGCCAGCAAAGGAGACACGGGGTCCTACGAGCAGTACTTC
TRBJ1-4,TRBV28,TRBD1,-,CASSTGAPGGEKLFF,TGTGCCAGCAGCACAGGGGCGCCAGGTGGTGAAAAACTGTTTTTT
TRBJ2-6,TRBV13,-,-,CASSPLSISGANVLTF,TGTGCCAGCAGTCCCCTCAGCATCTCTGGGGCCAACGTCCTGACTTTC
TRBJ1-2,TRBV10-3,-,-,CAISGTDYGYTF,TGTGCCATCAGCGGGACCGACTATGGCTACACCTTC
TRBJ2-2,TRBV7-3,TRBD1,-,CASKTGASTGELFF,TGTGCCAGCAAGACAGGGGCAAGCACCGGGGAGCTGTTTTTT
TRBJ1-5,TRBV19,TRBD1,-,CASSYGTGDQQPQHF,TGTGCCAGTAGTTACGGGACAGGGGATCAACAGCCCCAGCATTTT
TRBJ1-1,TRBV18,-,-,CASSPNAGDTEAFF,TGTGCCAGCTCACCGAATGCGGGGGACACTGAAGCTTTCTTT
TRBJ1-2,TRBV7-8,-,-,CASSLLLGGGNYGYTF,TGTGCCAGCAGCTTACTCCTGGGAGGGGGAAACTATGGCTACACCTTC
TRBJ1-2,TRBV10-1,TRBD1,-,CASSPDRNYGYTF,TGCGCCAGCAGTCCGGACAGGAACTATGGCTACACCTTC
TRBJ1-1,TRBV2,-,-,CASSERGEVTEAFF,TGTGCCAGCAGTGAACGGGGGGAGGTGACTGAAGCTTTCTTT
TRBJ2-1,TRBV29-1,TRBD2,-,CSVETRGAYNEQFF,TGCAGCGTTGAAACACGGGGGGCCTACAATGAGCAGTTCTTC
TRBJ1-1,TRBV4-1,-,-,CASSPRALNTEAFF,TGCGCCAGCAGCCCCCGGGCGCTGAACACTGAAGCTTTCTTT
TRBJ2-5,TRBV10-3,-,-,CAISGDTQETQYF,TGTGCCATCAGTGGGGACACCCAAGAGACCCAGTACTTC
TRBJ2-3,TRBV12-5,-,-,CASGLRVDTQYF,TGTGCTAGTGGTTTGAGGGTAGATACGCAGTATTTT
TRBJ2-7,TRBV5-1,-,-,CASSLRSGSYEQYF,TGCGCCAGCAGCTTGCGGAGCGGTTCCTACGAGCAGTACTTC
TRBJ2-7,TRBV11-2,TRBD1,-,CASSWDSYYEQYF,TGTGCCAGCAGCTGGGACAGTTACTACGAGCAGTACTTC
TRBJ1-5,TRBV9,-,-,CASSVGNQPQHF,TGTGCCAGCAGCGTGGGGAATCAGCCCCAGCATTTT
TRBJ1-1,TRBV10-3,TRBD1,-,CAISEGTGPAEAFF,TGTGCCATCAGTGAAGGGACAGGGCCCGCTGAAGCTTTCTTT
TRBJ1-5,TRBV10-3,-,-,CAISGRGDNQPQHF,TGTGCCATCAGTGGAAGGGGGGACAATCAGCCCCAGCATTTT